Shown below are 9 T cell receptor beta chains from a single sample sequenced in a study of cytotoxic CD8 clonotypes in ibrutinib-treated CLL. Sequenced by immunoSEQ multiplex PCR; TCRdb stores in-frame clones only, minus some. The table records fewer than 400,000 clones, roughly 71% of them present only once. The source material was PBMCs, sampled after 36 months of ibrutinib treatment. The receptor set was obtained from a human donor with chronic lymphocytic leukemia.

The chain combines TRBV4-3 with TRBJ2-5; 7 bases map to TRBD1. Germline V lookup: CDR1 LGHNA, CDR2 YSLEER. This CDR3 comprises 14 residues. Trimming took 0 bases from V and 7 from J; bases not matched to a gene: 5. CDR3 DNA sequence: TGCGCCAGCAGCCAAGACTGGGCAGGGGGGACCCAGTACTTC. Protein: CASSQDWAGGTQYF.

This clone occurred a few times. The CDR3 protein is CASSISGTTTGELFF. In nucleotides, the CDR3 is TGTGCCAGCAGCATCTCCGGGACTACCACCGGGGAGCTGTTTTTT. The chain couples TRBV7-8 to TRBJ2-2; TRBD2 aligns across 7 bases. V gave up 5 bases and J gave up 4 bases; unmatched junction bases: 7. The length of the CDR3 is 15 residues. The germline CDR1 and CDR2 sequences are SGHVS and FQNEAQ. Supplemented by reference TRBV7-8 and TRBJ2-2, the full variable domain reads GAGVSQSPRYKVAKRGQDVALRCDPISGHVSLFWYQQALGQGPEFLTYFQNEAQLDKSGLPSDRFFAERPEGSVSTLKIQRTQQEDSAVYLCASSISGTTTGELFFGEGSRLTVL.

The genes are TRBV28 and TRBJ2-1; D is possibly TRBD2 (5 bases). The CDR3 has 12 residues. Trimming took off 8 bases at V and 7 bases at J, with 12 bases between the two ends. Germline CDR1 MDHEN, CDR2 SYDVKM. The CDR3 loop is CASGRVWNEQFF. CDR3 coding DNA: TGTGCCAGCGGGCGGGTGTGGAATGAGCAGTTCTTC.

The CDR3 DNA sequence: TGTGCCAGCAGCGTGGAAGAGGGTGAGCAGTTCTTC. Protein product: CASSVEEGEQFF. V and J are TRBV9 and TRBJ2-1; TRBD2 is a possible D gene (5 bases). The CDR3 covers 12 residues. V was cut by 2 bases and J by 9 bases, with 9 bases left in between. CDR1 is SGDLS, CDR2 YYNGEE, per germline.

The chain recombines TRBV7-8 with TRBJ1-1, with D possibly matching TRBD1 (5 bases). The CDR3 has 16 amino acids. Per the germline V gene, CDR1 is SGHVS and CDR2 is FQNEAQ. Trimming pared 1 base from V and 1 base from J, leaving 13 bases between. CDR3 protein: CASSLVDGGWNTEAFF. The CDR3 DNA sequence: TGTGCCAGCAGCTTAGTGGACGGGGGTTGGAACACTGAAGCTTTCTTT.

The chain is built from TRBV29-1 and TRBJ2-3, with TRBD2 matching over 15 bases. The CDR3 totals 16 residues. Trimming at V came to 6 bases and at J to 2 bases, leaving 6 bases not matched to a gene. Germline V lookup: CDR1 SQVTM, CDR2 ANQGSEA. CDR3 in amino acids: CSVPGLAGGYTDTQYF. The CDR3 DNA follows: TGCAGCGTCCCCGGACTAGCGGGAGGGTACACAGATACGCAGTATTTT.

The genes are TRBV6-6 and TRBJ2-7; a possible D gene is TRBD2 (5 bases). CDR3 length: 15 amino acids. The germline V and J ends were trimmed by 8 bases and 0 bases, with 17 bases remaining between them. Germline assignment: CDR1 MNHNY and CDR2 SVGAGI (reference sequence). The CDR3 DNA is TGTGCCAGCTGCTCTAAGAGAGGGAGCTCCTACGAGCAGTACTTC. Amino acid sequence: CASCSKRGSSYEQYF.

The V gene is TRBV7-2, the J gene TRBJ2-7; 11 bases map to TRBD2. V shed 1 base and J 2 bases; nucleotides not matched to a gene: 1. The CDR3 consists of 15 residues. CDR1 is SGHTA, CDR2 FQGNSA, per germline. CDR3 sequence (DNA): TGTGCCAGCAGCTTAGTAGCGGGAGGGCCCTACGAGCAGTACTTC. Translation gives CASSLVAGGPYEQYF. Using reference TRBV7-2 and TRBJ2-7 for the parts outside the CDR3, the full variable domain is GAGVSQSPSNKVTEKGKDVELRCDPISGHTALYWYRQSLGQGLEFLIYFQGNSAPDKSGLPSDRFSAERTGGSVSTLTIQRTQQEDSAVYLCASSLVAGGPYEQYFGPGTRLTVT.

The rearrangement joins TRBV4-1 to TRBJ2-7; tentatively, D is TRBD2 (6 bases). Trimming removed 2 bases from V and 7 bases from J, with 15 bases in between. CDR1 MGHRA and CDR2 YSYEKL come from the germline V gene. The CDR3 is 14 amino acids. The CDR3: CASSQLGLNGEQYF. DNA of the CDR3: TGCGCCAGCAGCCAACTAGGACTAAATGGAGAGCAGTACTTC.